The text below deals with one T cell receptor beta chain. Its antigen is unidentified. The entry originates in a study of T cells expressing NK-cell markers. About the study: Investigators obtained TCR beta repertoires from sorted CD3+CD56+NKG2C+, CD3+CD56+NKG2C- and CD3+CD56-NKG2C+ T cells.

Researchers built TCR beta cDNA using 5'RACE template switching with UMIs. TCRdb re-called the 5' RACE reads and gives one entry per CDR3 protein, without DNA. The sample data list about 380,000 distinct CDR3 sequences. Germline assignment: CDR1 DFQATT and CDR2 SNEGSKA (reference sequence). This CDR3 comprises 16 residues. Findings and limits, study-wide: CD8+ T cells in six donors included dominant NKG2C+ clonotypes at roughly 1.0-8%.

The source of this sequence is a man between 18 and 69 years old in good health. This rearrangement joins TRBV20-1 to TRBJ1-6. The sequencing input was blood T cells: a sorted CD56 or NKG2C T cell subset, CD4+ or CD8+ T cells, or bulk PBMC T cells (not recorded which). The CDR3 loop reads CSARDSRTTSNSPLHF.